The T cell receptor (beta chain) under discussion was sequenced for a study of blood T cells in healthy people across ages. Study background: For every two T cells, template switching captured about one barcoded beta molecule.

Samples each had at least 5 micrograms of total RNA extracted. A second about 6 to 12 cycle PCR used barcoded and J-beta primers. Each cDNA molecule was tagged by a template-switch adaptor with 12 random nucleotides. TCRdb re-called the 5' RACE reads with MiXCR, one entry per CDR3 protein. In the table there are more than 650,000 distinct CDR3 sequences, approximately 22% of which are singletons. On this clonotype: Its matching antigen is unknown.

Regarding the study as a whole: Long-lived and aged donors differed, with more naive CD4+ cells and higher diversity in the long-lived.

V was pared by 0 bases and J by 7 bases, with 11 bases between. In germline, CDR1 is SGHDT, CDR2 YYEEEE. CDR3 length: 14 amino acids. The sequenced sample was blood. This receptor was obtained from a man aged 65 to 85 in good health. The chain has TRBV5-6 and TRBJ2-1; D is uncertain. As DNA, the CDR3 is TGTGCCAGCAGCTTGGCCAATGCCCTTAATGAGCAGTTCTTC. Translating gives CASSLANALNEQFF.